In its sample, the clone carrying this T cell receptor (beta chain) was seen a few times. Primers included in the PCR were 60 Vbeta and 13 Jbeta primers. Some clones are missing from TCRdb's copy, which holds only in-frame ones; the method was immunoSEQ multiplex PCR. The repertoire holds approximately 100,000 clones, with approximately 79% as singletons. This entry comes from a study of cytomegalovirus exposure and HLA in healthy donors. Trimming shortened V by 8 bases and J by 6 bases, and 10 bases separated the two germline ends. This CDR3 is 12 amino acids long. Germline CDR1 is LNHDA and CDR2 is SQIVND (reference sequence).

The sequence was collected from a man aged 60-69 years in good health and CMV-seropositive. Specimen: PBMCs. The chain links TRBV19 to TRBJ1-4; D gene uncertain. In nucleotides, the CDR3 is TGTGCCAGTCAGCGGGCGGATGAAAAACTGTTTTTT. Translating it yields CASQRADEKLFF. The whole variable domain, filled in from reference TRBV19 and TRBJ1-4, reads DGGITQSPKYLFRKEGQNVTLSCEQNLNHDAMYWYRQDPGQGLRLIYYSQIVNDFQKGDIAEGYSVSREKKESFPLTVTSAQKNPTAFYLCASQRADEKLFFGSGTQLSVL.